These 7 T cell receptor beta chains were sequenced from one sample in a study of radiotherapy plus CTLA-4 blockade in lung cancer. The method was immunoSEQ multiplex PCR; TCRdb's version includes in-frame clones alone and lacks a portion of them. The data hold approximately 41,000 clones, with about 70% observed a single time. The specimen comprised peripheral blood, sampled from a patient treated with radiotherapy plus ipilimumab. The receptors shown here come from a human donor with non-small cell lung cancer who had stable disease on radiotherapy plus ipilimumab.

The J gene is TRBJ2-7, the V gene TRBV5-1; 7 positions match TRBD1. V lost 2 bases, J lost 2 bases, and 10 bases stayed unmatched. Per the germline V gene, CDR1 is SGHRS and CDR2 is YFSETQ. This CDR3 has 16 residues. The CDR3 is CASSFENPTGTYEQYF. The DNA of the CDR3 is TGCGCCAGCAGCTTCGAAAACCCGACAGGGACCTACGAGCAGTACTTC.

This clone appeared a single time. The chain recombines TRBV7-9 with TRBJ1-5; unclear D gene. The V end was cut by 5 bases, the J end by 0 bases, with 5 bases between. The CDR3 contains 13 residues. Germline CDR1 reads SEHNR; CDR2 reads FQNEAQ (reference sequence). The CDR3 spells CASSADSNQPQHF. The CDR3 nucleotides are TGTGCCAGCAGCGCAGATAGCAATCAGCCCCAGCATTTT. The whole variable domain, filled in from reference TRBV7-9 and TRBJ1-5, reads DTGVSQNPRHKITKRGQNVTFRCDPISEHNRLYWYRQTLGQGPEFLTYFQNEAQLEKSRLLSDRFSAERPKGSFSTLEIQRTEQGDSAMYLCASSADSNQPQHFGDGTRLSIL.

This chain uses TRBV18 with TRBJ2-2, with a tentative D call TRBD2 (5 bases). Trimming took off 1 base at V and 7 bases at J, with 10 bases between the two ends. Germline-derived CDR1 and CDR2 are KGHSH and LQKENI. The CDR3 totals 14 residues. The CDR3 is CASSPLREVGELFF. The CDR3 DNA reads as TGTGCCAGCTCACCACTGAGGGAAGTCGGGGAGCTGTTTTTT.

The J gene is TRBJ2-1, the V gene TRBV7-3, with a tentative D call TRBD1 (7 bases). V gave up 5 bases and J gave up 8 bases, with 16 bases separating them. This CDR3 is 14 amino acids long. CDR1 SGHTA and CDR2 FQGTGA come from the germline V gene. The CDR3 sequence is CASSRGTAGDEQFF. Here the CDR3 DNA reads TGTGCCAGCAGCCGCGGGACAGCCGGGGATGAGCAGTTCTTC.

The rearrangement links TRBV25-1 to TRBJ1-2, with TRBD1 as a possible D gene (5 bases). Germline V gene lookup returns CDR1 MGHDK and CDR2 SYGVNS. V was shortened by 7 bases and J by 2 bases, with 11 bases between the two germline ends. This CDR3 contains 13 residues. For the CDR3, the DNA is TGTGCCAGCAACATGGGGGGGAACTATGGCTACACCTTC. Residues: CASNMGGNYGYTF.

The chain is built from TRBV27 and TRBJ2-1; 9 nucleotides line up with TRBD1. The trim removed 4 bases at V and 2 bases at J, leaving 3 bases unmatched. The germline V gene has CDR1 MNHEY and CDR2 SMNVEV (reference sequence). The CDR3 consists of 15 residues. The chain's CDR3 is CASSSQGAPYNEQFF. CDR3 DNA sequence: TGTGCCAGCAGTTCACAGGGGGCCCCCTACAATGAGCAGTTCTTC.

The table lists this clone with a few counts. The chain combines TRBV6-5 with TRBJ2-1; 9 positions match TRBD2. CDR1 is MNHEY and CDR2 is SVGAGI in the germline V gene. The ends lost 5 bases at V and 8 bases at J; junction bases unmatched: 10. The CDR3 is 15 amino acids. DNA for the CDR3: TGTGCCAGCAGTCCCGCGGGGGGGAATATCTATGAGCAGTTCTTC. Protein product: CASSPAGGNIYEQFF.